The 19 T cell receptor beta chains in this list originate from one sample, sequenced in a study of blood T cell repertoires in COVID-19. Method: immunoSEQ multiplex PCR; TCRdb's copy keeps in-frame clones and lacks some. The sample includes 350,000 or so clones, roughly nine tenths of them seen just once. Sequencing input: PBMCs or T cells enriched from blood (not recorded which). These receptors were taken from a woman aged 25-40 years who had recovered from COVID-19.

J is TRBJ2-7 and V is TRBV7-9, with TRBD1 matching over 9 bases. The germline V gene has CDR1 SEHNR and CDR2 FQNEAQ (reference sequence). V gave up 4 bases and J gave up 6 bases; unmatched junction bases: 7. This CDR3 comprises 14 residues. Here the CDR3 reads CASSSPGTGSEQYF. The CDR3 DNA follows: TGTGCCAGCAGCTCACCCGGGACAGGGAGCGAGCAGTACTTC.

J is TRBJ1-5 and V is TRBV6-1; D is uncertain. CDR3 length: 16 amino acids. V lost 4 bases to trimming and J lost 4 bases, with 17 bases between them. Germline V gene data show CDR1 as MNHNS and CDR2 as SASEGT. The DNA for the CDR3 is TGTGCCAGCAGTGGAGGGTCTGAGTGGGCTAATCAGCCCCAGCATTTT. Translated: CASSGGSEWANQPQHF.

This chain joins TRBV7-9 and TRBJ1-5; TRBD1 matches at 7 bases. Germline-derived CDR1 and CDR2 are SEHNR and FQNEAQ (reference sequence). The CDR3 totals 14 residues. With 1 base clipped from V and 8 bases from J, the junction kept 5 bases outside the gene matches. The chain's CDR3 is CASSLETTGEPQHF. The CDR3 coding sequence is TGTGCCAGCAGCTTAGAGACAACAGGGGAGCCCCAGCATTTT.

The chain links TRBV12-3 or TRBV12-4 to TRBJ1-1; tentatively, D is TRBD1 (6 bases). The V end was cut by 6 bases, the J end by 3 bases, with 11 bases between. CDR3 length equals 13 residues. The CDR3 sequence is CASSPDRHTEAFF. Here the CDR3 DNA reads TGTGCCAGCAGCCCGGACAGACACACTGAAGCTTTCTTT.

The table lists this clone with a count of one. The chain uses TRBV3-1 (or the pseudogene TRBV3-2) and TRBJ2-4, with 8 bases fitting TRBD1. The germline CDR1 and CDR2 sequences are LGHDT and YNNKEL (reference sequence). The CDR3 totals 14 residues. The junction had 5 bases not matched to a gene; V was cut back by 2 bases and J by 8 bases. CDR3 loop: CASSQQGAWDIQYF. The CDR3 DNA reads TGTGCCAGCAGCCAACAGGGGGCGTGGGACATTCAGTACTTC.

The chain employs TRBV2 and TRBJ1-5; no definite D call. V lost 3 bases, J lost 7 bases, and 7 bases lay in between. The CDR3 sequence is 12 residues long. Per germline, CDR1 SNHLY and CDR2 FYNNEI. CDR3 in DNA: TGTGCCAGCAGTGAGTTCGTGCAGCCCCAGCATTTT. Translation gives CASSEFVQPQHF.

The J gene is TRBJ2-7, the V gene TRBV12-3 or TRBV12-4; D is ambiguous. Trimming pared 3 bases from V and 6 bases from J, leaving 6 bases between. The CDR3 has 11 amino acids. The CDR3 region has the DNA TGTGCCAGCAGTTTCCTCGGCGAGCAGTACTTC. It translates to CASSFLGEQYF.

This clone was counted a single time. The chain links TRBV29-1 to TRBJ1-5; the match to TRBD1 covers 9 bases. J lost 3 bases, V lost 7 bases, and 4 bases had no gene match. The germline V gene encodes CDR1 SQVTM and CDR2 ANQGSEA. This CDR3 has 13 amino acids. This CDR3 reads CSGGTGINQPQHF. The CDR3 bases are TGCAGCGGTGGGACAGGGATCAATCAGCCCCAGCATTTT.

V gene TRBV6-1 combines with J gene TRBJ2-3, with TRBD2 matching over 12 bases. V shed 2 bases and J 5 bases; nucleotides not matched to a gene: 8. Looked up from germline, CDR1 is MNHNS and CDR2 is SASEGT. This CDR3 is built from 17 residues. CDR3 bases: TGTGCCAGCAGTGAACTAGCGGGGGGGCCGGGCTTAGATACGCAGTATTTT. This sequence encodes CASSELAGGPGLDTQYF.

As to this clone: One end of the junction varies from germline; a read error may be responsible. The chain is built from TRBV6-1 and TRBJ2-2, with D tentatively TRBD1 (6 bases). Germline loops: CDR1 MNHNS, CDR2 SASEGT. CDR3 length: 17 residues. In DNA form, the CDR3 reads TGTGCCAGCAGTAAAGCATCAGGGGTCCTGAACACCGGGGAGCTGTTTTTT. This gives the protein CASSKASGVLNTGELFF.

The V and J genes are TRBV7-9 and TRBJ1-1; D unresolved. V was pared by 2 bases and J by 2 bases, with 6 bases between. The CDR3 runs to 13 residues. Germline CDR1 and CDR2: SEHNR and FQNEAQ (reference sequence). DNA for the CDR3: TGTGCCAGCAGCTTATTAATAAACACTGAAGCTTTCTTT. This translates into CASSLLINTEAFF. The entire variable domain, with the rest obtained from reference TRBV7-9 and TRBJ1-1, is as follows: DTGVSQNPRHKITKRGQNVTFRCDPISEHNRLYWYRQTLGQGPEFLTYFQNEAQLEKSRLLSDRFSAERPKGSFSTLEIQRTEQGDSAMYLCASSLLINTEAFFGQGTRLTVV.

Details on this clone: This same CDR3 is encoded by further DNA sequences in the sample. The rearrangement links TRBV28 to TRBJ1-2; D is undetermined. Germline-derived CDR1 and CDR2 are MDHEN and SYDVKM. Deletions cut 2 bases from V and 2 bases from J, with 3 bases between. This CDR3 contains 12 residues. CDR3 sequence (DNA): TGTGCCAGCAGTTTACTGAACTATGGCTACACCTTC. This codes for CASSLLNYGYTF.

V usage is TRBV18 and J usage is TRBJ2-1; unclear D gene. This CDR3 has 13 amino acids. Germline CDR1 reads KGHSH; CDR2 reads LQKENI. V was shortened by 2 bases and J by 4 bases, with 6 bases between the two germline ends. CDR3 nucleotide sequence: TGTGCCAGCTCACCAGAGTTTTACAATGAGCAGTTCTTC. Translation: CASSPEFYNEQFF.

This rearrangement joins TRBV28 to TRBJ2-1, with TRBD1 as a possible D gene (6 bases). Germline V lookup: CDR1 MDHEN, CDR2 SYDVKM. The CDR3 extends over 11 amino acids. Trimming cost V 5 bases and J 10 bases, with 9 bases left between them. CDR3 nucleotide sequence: TGTGCCAGCAGTCCGGGACACGAGCAGTTCTTC. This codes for CASSPGHEQFF. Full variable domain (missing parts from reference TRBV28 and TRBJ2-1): DVKVTQSSRYLVKRTGEKVFLECVQDMDHENMFWYRQDPGLGLRLIYFSYDVKMKEKGDIPEGYSVSREKKERFSLILESASTNQTSMYLCASSPGHEQFFGPGTRLTVL.

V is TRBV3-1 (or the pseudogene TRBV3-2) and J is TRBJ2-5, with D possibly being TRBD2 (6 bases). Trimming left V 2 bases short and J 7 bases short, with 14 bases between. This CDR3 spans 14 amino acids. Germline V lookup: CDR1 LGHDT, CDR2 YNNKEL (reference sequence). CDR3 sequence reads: CASSQRTNPGTQYF. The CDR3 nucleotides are TGTGCCAGCAGCCAACGGACTAACCCCGGGACCCAGTACTTC.

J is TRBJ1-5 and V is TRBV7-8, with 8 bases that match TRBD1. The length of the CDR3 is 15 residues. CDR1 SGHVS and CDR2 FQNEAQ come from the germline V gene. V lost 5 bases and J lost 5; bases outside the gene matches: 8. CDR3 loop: CASSPRAGQDQPQHF. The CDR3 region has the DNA TGTGCCAGCAGCCCCAGGGCGGGACAGGATCAGCCCCAGCATTTT.

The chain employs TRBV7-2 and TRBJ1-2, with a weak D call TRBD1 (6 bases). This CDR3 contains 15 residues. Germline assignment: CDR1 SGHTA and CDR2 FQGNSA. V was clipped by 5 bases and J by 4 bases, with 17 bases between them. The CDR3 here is CASSSTGTRVYGYTF. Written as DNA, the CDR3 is TGTGCCAGCAGCAGCACGGGGACACGAGTCTATGGCTACACCTTC.

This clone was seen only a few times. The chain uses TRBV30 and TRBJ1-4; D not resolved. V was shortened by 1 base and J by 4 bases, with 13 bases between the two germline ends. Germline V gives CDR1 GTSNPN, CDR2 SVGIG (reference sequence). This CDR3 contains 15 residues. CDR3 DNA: TGTGCCTGGAGTGCCCCCGCGCTGCTTAATGAAAAACTGTTTTTT. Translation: CAWSAPALLNEKLFF.

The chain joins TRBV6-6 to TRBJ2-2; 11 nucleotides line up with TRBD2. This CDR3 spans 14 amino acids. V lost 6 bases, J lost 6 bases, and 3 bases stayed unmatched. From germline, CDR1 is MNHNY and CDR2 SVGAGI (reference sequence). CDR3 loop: CASSLAGGPGELFF. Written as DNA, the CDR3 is TGTGCCAGCAGCCTAGCGGGGGGACCCGGGGAGCTGTTTTTT.